This T cell receptor beta chain was identified in a study of blood T cell repertoires in COVID-19. The CDR3 sequence is 15 residues long. CDR1 and CDR2 (germline): MNHEY, SVGEGT. Trimming removed 4 bases from V and 4 bases from J, with 14 bases in between. As processed by the authors: Cell counts per sample came from amplifying reference gene primers. The assay was immunoSEQ multiplex PCR, and TCRdb's table has in-frame clones only and misses some. That table furnishes V, J and clone size, whereas the DNA furnished D and trimming. The data contain around 270,000 clones, 75% to 90% of them seen just once; the ten biggest clones take up approximately 2%.

This clonotype was obtained from a man aged 30 to 39 with active or convalescent COVID-19. The sample was peripheral blood. This chain connects TRBV6-2 or TRBV6-3 to TRBJ1-5; D is perhaps TRBD1 (6 bases). The CDR3 region has the DNA TGTGCCAGCAGTTCTTTACAGGGCAGGAATCAGCCCCAGCATTTT. As protein: CASSSLQGRNQPQHF.